The entry below describes one T cell receptor (beta chain). The antigen is undetermined. The data originate from a study of cytomegalovirus exposure and HLA in healthy donors. Study outcomes and limitations: Reportedly, cytomegalovirus status was diagnosed with high sensitivity and specificity. Usually a TCR sequence was rare, but some public TCRs were found in many donors.

This PCR relied on a set of 60 Vbeta primers and 13 Jbeta primers. TCRdb keeps only in-frame clones here, not all; method: immunoSEQ multiplex PCR. The sample holds approximately 140,000 clones; 60% to 80% are singletons and the top ten take 4.5% to 5%. There are 17 residues in the CDR3. V lost 0 bases and J lost 8; bases outside the gene matches: 14. The V and J genes are TRBV23-1 and TRBJ1-1, with 8 bases identical to TRBD1. TRBV23-1 is an open reading frame, and its role is uncertain. Sequencing was done on a sample of PBMCs. This TCR was recovered from a woman in her 50s in good health and CMV-seronegative. CDR3 bases: TGCGCCAGCAGTCAATCTTCGCGGACAGGGCGCCGTCCGGAAGCTTTCTTT. As protein: CASSQSSRTGRRPEAFF.